Below are 30 T cell receptor beta chains sequenced from a single sample in a study of identical twins. TCRdb re-called the 5' RACE reads through MiXCR, storing one row per CDR3 protein. Of 1.5 million or so distinct CDR3 sequences in the sample, more than 30% are singletons; the top ten hold 0.25% to 0.3%. Sequencing was carried out using cord blood. These receptors all come from a newborn girl in good health.

The chain joins TRBV6-6 to TRBJ1-4; 7 bases map to TRBD1. The V gene end was trimmed by 0 bases and the J gene end by 10 bases; junction bases not matched to a gene: 11. The germline gives CDR1 MNHNY, CDR2 SVGAGI (reference sequence). CDR3 size: 16 residues. Here the CDR3 reads CASSYSLTGRGRKLFF. CDR3 sequence (DNA): TGTGCCAGCAGTTACTCGCTGACAGGGCGAGGGAGAAAACTGTTTTTT.

This clonotype was seen a few times. V usage is TRBV14 and J usage is TRBJ2-7, with D hard to call. Trimming stripped 1 base from V and 0 bases from J, with 10 bases between. Germline V lookup: CDR1 SGHDN, CDR2 FVKESK. The CDR3 is 15 residues long. CDR3 amino acids: CASSQVVGLSYEQYF. The DNA of the CDR3 is TGTGCCAGCAGCCAAGTGGTAGGGCTCTCCTACGAGCAGTACTTC.

This chain links TRBV20-1 with TRBJ2-5, with D maybe TRBD2 (6 bases). Germline CDR1 DFQATT, CDR2 SNEGSKA (reference sequence). The CDR3 is made up of 14 amino acids. Trimming shortened V by 4 bases and J by 4 bases, and 16 bases separated the two germline ends. The CDR3 reads CSAIKTSFGETQYF. The CDR3 bases are TGCAGTGCTATAAAGACTAGTTTTGGAGAGACCCAGTACTTC.

This clonotype was seen a few times. The rearrangement joins TRBV3-1 to TRBJ1-2; D gene ambiguous. V gave up 2 bases and J gave up 8 bases, with 9 bases separating them. Germline loops: CDR1 LGHDT, CDR2 YNNKEL (reference sequence). This CDR3 contains 12 residues. CDR3 region: CASSQLGGGYTF. DNA for the CDR3: TGTGCCAGCAGCCAACTGGGAGGCGGCTACACCTTC.

About this clonotype itself: The junction departs from the called germline gene at one end, perhaps through a read error. The V call is TRBV6-1, the J call TRBJ2-7, with 13 bases matching TRBD2. In germline, CDR1 is MNHNS, CDR2 SASEGT. This CDR3 is built from 14 residues. The CDR3 spells CASGELAGGYEQYF. The CDR3 DNA sequence: TGTGCCAGCGGTGAACTAGCGGGAGGGTACGAGCAGTACTTC.

This clonotype was seen a handful of times. This chain uses TRBV27 with TRBJ2-7; 10 bases are a match to TRBD2. Looked up from germline, CDR1 is MNHEY and CDR2 is SMNVEV (reference sequence). V shed 4 bases and J 7 bases; nucleotides not matched to a gene: 7. This CDR3 comprises 14 residues. DNA for the CDR3: TGTGCCAGCAGTTGGGCTAGCGGGAGATATGAGCAGTACTTC. Its protein is CASSWASGRYEQYF.

The rearrangement links TRBV3-1 to TRBJ2-1; 7 bases match TRBD2. J gave up 8 bases and V 5 bases, and 9 bases lay outside the gene matches. Germline V gene sequence: CDR1 LGHDT, CDR2 YNNKEL (reference sequence). This CDR3 has 14 residues. The CDR3 nucleotides read TGTGCCAGCAGCGGAGGCGCGGGAGTGTATGAGCAGTTCTTC. This codes for CASSGGAGVYEQFF.

V and J are TRBV12-3 or TRBV12-4 and TRBJ2-5; a possible D gene is TRBD1 (5 bases). The J call is uncertain, as TRBJ2-7 better fits the DNA end. The CDR3 contains 14 residues. The CDR3 is CASSLAVRAYEQYF. As DNA, the CDR3 is TGTGCCAGCAGTTTAGCGGTCAGGGCCTACGAGCAGTACTTC.

The rearrangement links TRBV29-1 to TRBJ2-1; 7 bases line up with TRBD2. V gave up 4 bases and J gave up 2 bases; unmatched junction bases: 5. Germline V gives CDR1 SQVTM, CDR2 ANQGSEA. CDR3 length: 14 amino acids. This chain's CDR3 is CSVVAGVPYNEQFF. In DNA form, the CDR3 reads TGCAGCGTTGTGGCGGGAGTCCCCTACAATGAGCAGTTCTTC.

About this clonotype itself: A junction end diverges from the germline sequence, so it may reflect a read error. V and J are TRBV24-1 and TRBJ2-6, with D perhaps assigned TRBD1 or TRBD2 (5 bases each). Germline-derived CDR1 and CDR2 are KGHDR and SFDVKD. This CDR3 comprises 16 residues. The CDR3 is CATSESSGFGANVPTF. The CDR3, as DNA: TGTGCCACCAGTGAGTCATCGGGGTTTGGGGCCAACGTCCCGACTTTC.

This clonotype turned up a few times. The CDR3 nucleotides read TGTGCCATCAGAGGACAGGGGGGTAATGAAAAACTGTTTTTT. Protein: CAIRGQGGNEKLFF. This sequence joins TRBV10-3 and TRBJ1-4; 10 bases map to TRBD1. V gave up 6 bases and J gave up 4 bases; unmatched junction bases: 2. The CDR3 covers 14 residues. CDR1 and CDR2 from the germline V gene are ENHRY and SYGVKD.

The chain recombines TRBV14 with TRBJ2-2, with 12 bases identical to TRBD2. The V and J ends lost 6 bases and 3 bases, in that order; junction bases with no gene match: 5. CDR3 size: 16 residues. Germline V CDR1 and CDR2: SGHDN, FVKESK. CDR3 sequence: CASRPSGGAHTGELFF. The CDR3 coding sequence is TGTGCCAGCAGACCTAGCGGGGGGGCGCACACCGGGGAGCTGTTTTTT.

The V and J genes are TRBV20-1 and TRBJ1-2; no firm D call. Trimming shortened V by 2 bases and J by 6 bases, and 7 bases separated the two germline ends. CDR1 and CDR2 from the germline V gene are DFQATT and SNEGSKA (reference sequence). The CDR3 runs to 11 residues. DNA of the CDR3: TGCAGTGCTAGATTTTGGGATGGCTACACCTTC. It encodes CSARFWDGYTF.

The chain carries TRBV2 and TRBJ2-2; no firm D call. The CDR3 is made up of 15 amino acids. Germline V gene lookup returns CDR1 SNHLY and CDR2 FYNNEI. V dropped 6 bases and J dropped 1 base, with 12 bases sitting between them. CDR3 bases: TGTGCCAGCAGGGACCAGAAAAAGAACACCGGGGAGCTGTTTTTT. It yields the protein CASRDQKKNTGELFF. Using reference TRBV2 and TRBJ2-2 for the parts outside the CDR3, the full variable domain is EPEVTQTPSHQVTQMGQEVILRCVPISNHLYFYWYRQILGQKVEFLVSFYNNEISEKSEIFDDQFSVERPDGSNFTLKIRSTKLEDSAMYFCASRDQKKNTGELFFGEGSRLTVL.

The chain couples TRBV27 to TRBJ2-1, with TRBD2 matching over 11 bases. This CDR3 region has 18 residues. The V segment lost 3 bases and the J segment 0 bases; nucleotides outside the gene matches: 7. CDR1 is MNHEY, CDR2 SMNVEV, per germline (reference sequence). The DNA for the CDR3 is TGTGCCAGCAGTTTCGGGACTAGCGGAAGGAGCTCCTACAATGAGCAGTTCTTC. This sequence encodes CASSFGTSGRSSYNEQFF.

The chain couples TRBV21-1 to TRBJ2-2; TRBD2 is the table's D call and was not checked against the DNA. TRBV21-1 is classified as a pseudogene. This CDR3 comprises 17 residues. CDR3 nucleotide sequence: TGTGCCAGCAGCAAAGCCCCTAGCGGCGCGAACACCGGGGAGCTGTTTTTT. Amino acid sequence: CASSKAPSGANTGELFF.

The sample holds many counts of this clonotype. The chain links TRBV4-2 to TRBJ1-2; 10 bases align to TRBD1. J lost 0 bases, V lost 1 base, and 5 bases had no gene match. Germline loops: CDR1 LGHNA, CDR2 YNFKEQ. CDR3 length: 17 amino acids. The CDR3 sequence: CASSQGQGAPANYGYTF. DNA of the CDR3: TGTGCCAGCAGCCAAGGACAGGGGGCCCCTGCTAACTATGGCTACACCTTC.

This clonotype turned up a few times. The gene calls are TRBV27 and TRBJ1-6; D gene unclear. The CDR3 extends over 15 amino acids. Germline V gives CDR1 MNHEY, CDR2 SMNVEV (reference sequence). V was trimmed by 5 bases and J by 3 bases, leaving 11 bases between them. In DNA, the CDR3 is TGTGCCAGCAGTCAGACCTGGGGCTATAATTCACCCCTCCACTTT. As protein: CASSQTWGYNSPLHF.

This clonotype showed up just a few times. The chain uses TRBV2 and TRBJ1-1; 8 positions agree with TRBD1. J was trimmed by 3 bases and V by 6 bases; bases with no gene match: 9. CDR1 and CDR2 (germline): SNHLY, FYNNEI. This CDR3 is built from 15 residues. CDR3: CASRFRDRRDTEAFF. In DNA, the CDR3 is TGTGCCAGCAGGTTCAGGGACAGGAGGGACACTGAAGCTTTCTTT.

The V gene is TRBV9, the J gene TRBJ2-2; D is uncertain. Germline V lookup: CDR1 SGDLS, CDR2 YYNGEE. V lost 4 bases to trimming and J lost 3 bases, with 10 bases between them. The CDR3 consists of 14 residues. CDR3 in DNA: TGTGCCAGCAGCACACTAAGGGACACCGGGGAGCTGTTTTTT. Translating gives CASSTLRDTGELFF.

A few counts support this clonotype. V and J are TRBV7-9 and TRBJ2-7, with D possibly matching TRBD1 (6 bases). The CDR3 has 14 amino acids. Trimming cost V 2 bases and J 5 bases, with 13 bases left between them. Germline lookup yields CDR1 SEHNR and CDR2 FQNEAQ (reference sequence). This CDR3 is CASSLFRGWHEQYF. As DNA, the CDR3 is TGTGCCAGCAGCTTATTCAGGGGTTGGCACGAGCAGTACTTC. Full variable domain (missing parts from reference TRBV7-9 and TRBJ2-7): DTGVSQNPRHKITKRGQNVTFRCDPISEHNRLYWYRQTLGQGPEFLTYFQNEAQLEKSRLLSDRFSAERPKGSFSTLEIQRTEQGDSAMYLCASSLFRGWHEQYFGPGTRLTVT.

Ten or more counts support this clonotype. The chain couples TRBV27 to TRBJ1-2, with no clear D. V lost 3 bases and J 3 bases, leaving 8 bases between the germline ends. From germline, CDR1 is MNHEY and CDR2 SMNVEV (reference sequence). The CDR3 runs 13 residues. CDR3 nucleotides: TGTGCCAGCAGTTTCGTCGGGGACTATGGCTACACCTTC. As protein: CASSFVGDYGYTF.

V usage is TRBV5-1 and J usage is TRBJ2-3; weak D call: TRBD2 (5 bases). Trimming left V 6 bases short and J 5 bases short, with 16 bases between. The CDR3 has 14 residues. Germline V gene data show CDR1 as SGHRS and CDR2 as YFSETQ. This CDR3 is CASILLGGGDTQYF. The CDR3 nucleotides read TGCGCCAGCATCTTATTAGGAGGAGGAGATACGCAGTATTTT.

This clonotype was seen many times. This rearrangement joins TRBV7-7 to TRBJ2-3; D ambiguous. The CDR3 length is 9 residues. Trimming took off 10 bases at V and 5 bases at J, with 4 bases between the two ends. Germline-derived CDR1 and CDR2 are SSHAT and FNYEAQ (reference sequence). The DNA of the CDR3 is TGTGCCAAGGGAGATACGCAGTATTTT. It yields the protein CAKGDTQYF.

The chain has TRBV27 and TRBJ2-3; a possible D gene is TRBD1 (6 bases). Germline V gives CDR1 MNHEY, CDR2 SMNVEV (reference sequence). The V and J ends lost 6 bases and 1 base respectively, with 11 bases between them. This CDR3 spans 14 amino acids. This chain's CDR3 is CASRWGHGTDTQYF. For the CDR3, the DNA is TGTGCCAGCAGGTGGGGGCATGGCACAGATACGCAGTATTTT.

This rearrangement joins TRBV12-3 or TRBV12-4 to TRBJ1-1; D is undetermined. This CDR3 region has 13 residues. Deletions cut 3 bases from V and 7 bases from J, with 12 bases between. The chain's CDR3 is CASSFLVEGEAFF. For the CDR3, the DNA is TGTGCCAGCAGTTTTCTAGTAGAAGGTGAAGCTTTCTTT.

The V call is TRBV24-1, the J call TRBJ2-5; D is uncertain. The V gene lost 9 bases and the J gene lost 0 bases, with 4 bases spanning the gap. Germline V lookup: CDR1 KGHDR, CDR2 SFDVKD. The CDR3 spans 11 residues. CDR3 nucleotides: TGTGCCACCGCGTACCAAGAGACCCAGTACTTC. It encodes CATAYQETQYF.

This clonotype turned up a few times. V usage is TRBV14 and J usage is TRBJ1-4, with D tentatively TRBD1 (5 bases). Germline V gives CDR1 SGHDN, CDR2 FVKESK. This CDR3 is 14 amino acids long. The germline V and J ends were trimmed by 4 bases and 5 bases, with 11 bases remaining between them. The DNA of the CDR3 is TGTGCCAGCAGCCCGGGACGGATGAATGAAAAACTGTTTTTT. Its protein is CASSPGRMNEKLFF. The full variable domain, completed using reference TRBV14 and TRBJ1-4, is EAGVTQFPSHSVIEKGQTVTLRCDPISGHDNLYWYRRVMGKEIKFLLHFVKESKQDESGMPNNRFLAERTGGTYSTLKVQPAELEDSGVYFCASSPGRMNEKLFFGSGTQLSVL.

This sequence joins TRBV20-1 and TRBJ1-1, with 9 bases fitting TRBD1. Looked up from germline, CDR1 is DFQATT and CDR2 is SNEGSKA (reference sequence). With 2 bases clipped from V and 6 bases from J, the junction kept 10 bases outside the gene matches. The CDR3 totals 15 residues. The DNA for the CDR3 is TGCAGTGCTAGACCACAGGGGGCTAGAGTAGCTGAAGCTTTCTTT. Translation: CSARPQGARVAEAFF.

CDR3 loop: CASSEDLLAEKLFF. The CDR3 bases are TGTGCCAGCAGTGAGGACCTACTTGCGGAAAAACTGTTTTTT. V is TRBV25-1 and J is TRBJ1-4; D is uncertain. V gave up 3 bases and J gave up 8 bases, with 13 bases separating them. The length of the CDR3 is 14 residues. The germline CDR1 and CDR2 sequences are MGHDK and SYGVNS.